The 10 T cell receptor beta chains in this list originate from one sample, sequenced in a study of T cells after yellow fever vaccination. Using its own MiXCR run on the 5' RACE reads, TCRdb lists one record per CDR3 protein. There are some 260,000 distinct CDR3 sequences in the sample; about 5% occur only once, and 2.5% to 4% lies in the top ten. Here the sequenced sample was CD4+ T cells sorted from PBMCs, taken on the day of the yellow fever booster vaccination. The receptors here all came from a man between 18 and 35 years old who received the YFV17D yellow fever vaccine.

This chain joins TRBV10-3 and TRBJ1-4; no firm D call. There are 14 residues in the CDR3. CDR1 is ENHRY, CDR2 SYGVKD, per germline. The V gene lost 3 bases and the J gene lost 0 bases, with 5 bases spanning the gap. Here the CDR3 DNA reads TGTGCCATCAGTGAACAGACAACTAATGAAAAACTGTTTTTT. This encodes CAISEQTTNEKLFF.

This clonotype was found a few times. This chain connects TRBV6-6 to TRBJ1-3; D is unclear. Germline assignment: CDR1 MNHNY and CDR2 SVGAGI (reference sequence). The CDR3 totals 14 residues. Trimming left V 2 bases short and J 0 bases short, with 5 bases between. The CDR3 region is CASSYSFSGNTIYF. The CDR3 DNA follows: TGTGCCAGCAGTTACAGTTTCTCTGGAAACACCATATATTTT.

The J gene is TRBJ2-6, the V gene TRBV9; 12 nucleotides agree with TRBD2. Germline V gives CDR1 SGDLS, CDR2 YYNGEE. CDR3 length: 19 amino acids. With V trimmed by 0 bases and J by 1 base, 5 bases remained unmatched. The CDR3 nucleotides read TGTGCCAGCAGCGTAGGACTAGCGGGGGCCCATTCTGGGGCCAACGTCCTGACTTTC. Translating gives CASSVGLAGAHSGANVLTF.

This clonotype turned up a few times. This chain uses TRBV5-1 with TRBJ1-5; D gene ambiguous. V was clipped by 4 bases and J by 2 bases, with 10 bases between them. CDR1 and CDR2 (germline): SGHRS, YFSETQ. The CDR3 sequence is 14 residues long. CDR3 nucleotides: TGCGCCAGCAGCGAGGGTATGGGCAATCAGCCCCAGCATTTT. Residues: CASSEGMGNQPQHF.

The table lists this clonotype with a few counts. This chain connects TRBV10-3 to TRBJ1-2, with TRBD1 matching 7 bases. Germline CDR1 and CDR2: ENHRY and SYGVKD. J gave up 4 bases and V 4 bases, and 9 bases lay outside the gene matches. CDR3 size: 15 residues. This chain's CDR3 is CAISAGGQGGYGYTF. The DNA for the CDR3 is TGTGCCATCAGTGCCGGCGGCCAGGGGGGCTATGGCTACACCTTC.

This clonotype was found a few times. The chain has TRBV9 and TRBJ2-1; D is possibly TRBD2 (6 bases). In germline, CDR1 is SGDLS, CDR2 YYNGEE. Trimming took 4 bases from V and 0 from J, leaving 17 bases between them. CDR3 length: 17 residues. The DNA of the CDR3 is TGTGCCAGCAGCCCCCGGGGAGGCCCCAGCTCCTACAATGAGCAGTTCTTC. The encoded protein is CASSPRGGPSSYNEQFF.

This clonotype was detected ten times or more. This sequence joins TRBV6-5 and TRBJ1-6; the D is unclear. Between the trimmed V and J ends, which lost 3 bases and 6 bases, there was a span of 12 bases. Germline loops: CDR1 MNHEY, CDR2 SVGAGI. The CDR3 totals 15 residues. The DNA for the CDR3 is TGTGCCAGCAGTTATGGAGGCCTTAGTAATTCACCCCTCCACTTT. Its translation is CASSYGGLSNSPLHF.

The rearrangement uses TRBV6-5 and TRBJ1-6; D remains unclear. The CDR3 spans 14 residues. The germline V and J ends were trimmed by 6 bases and 8 bases, with 14 bases remaining between them. Germline CDR1 MNHEY, CDR2 SVGAGI. The CDR3 coding sequence is TGTGCCAGCAGCCGGACCCCCGGGGATTCACCCCTCCACTTT. Protein sequence: CASSRTPGDSPLHF.

This clonotype was recorded a few times. The junction and the germline gene differ at one end; a read error may be behind it. This rearrangement joins TRBV20-1 to TRBJ2-5; D is ambiguous. The germline V gene has CDR1 DFQATT and CDR2 SNEGSKA (reference sequence). This CDR3 contains 13 residues. CDR3 sequence reads: CSARDPGRETQYF. CDR3 nucleotide sequence: TGCAGTGCCAGAGATCCCGGGCGAGAGACCCAGTACTTC.

This clonotype was found a few times. The DNA of the CDR3 is TGTGCCAGCAGTTTGACCTGGGGGGCGACAGATACGCAGTATTTT. Translated: CASSLTWGATDTQYF. V usage is TRBV27 and J usage is TRBJ2-3; TRBD1 or TRBD2 may be the D gene (6 bases each). CDR1 MNHEY and CDR2 SMNVEV come from the germline V gene (reference sequence). With 3 bases removed from V and 3 bases from J, the gap between germline ends came to 13 bases. This CDR3 spans 15 amino acids.